This section outlines one TCR beta chain sequence together with its context. The target of this receptor is not known. Per-base quality was not reported, and no clone a single base away is much larger than it. One collaborating source in Seattle enrolled patients during active infection and followed them longitudinally through the course of disease. Each collaborating institution followed its own protocols to collect whole blood in K2EDTA tubes. For TCRbeta analysis, collaborators shipped samples in one of three forms: frozen whole blood, isolated PBMCs, or DNA extracted from either of those sample types. This sample was taken from a study of blood T cell repertoires in COVID-19 (dated by TCRdb to about 2020). In the study overall: Collaborator samples came from the United States, Italy and Spain and covered acute and convalescent phases of COVID-19. The dataset comprised deeply sampled blood TCRbeta repertoires from subjects exposed to, actively infected with, or recovered from COVID-19. The material from the prospective study consisted of cDNA or gDNA derived from T cells, B-cell-depleted T cells, or PBMCs. Samples were obtained from the ongoing ImmuneRACE study (first 160 participants) and from 1,254 subjects provided by 6 global collaborators. HLA class I and class II types, where available, came from metadata supplied by the sample provider rather than from assay-based typing. The repertoires were released in a freely available public database meant as a resource for research on the immune response to SARS-CoV-2. The sample metadata nearly always contained a de-identified subject ID, COVID-19 status, age in years and sex.

Paper-wide results and their limitations: The quantity of clinical and demographic metadata differed by source and by participant and was supplied without curation.

V is cut by 3 bases and J by 0 bases, and the space between the germline ends is 15 bases. The CDR3 numbers 17 residues from cysteine through phenylalanine. Here the CDR3 DNA is all that survives: 51 bases in frame from base 1. TCRbeta CDR3 regions were amplified from genomic DNA by means of the immunoSEQ Assay, a bias-controlled multiplex PCR. As for the authors' bioinformatics: The number of nucleated cells in each sample was estimated by amplification of reference gene primers within the assay. To quantify the absolute abundance of each unique TCRbeta CDR3 rearrangement, sequence reads were collapsed and filtered. Productive Simpson clonality was computed per sample as the square root of Simpson's diversity index over productive rearrangements. Sourced from immuneACCESS, this table was stored by TCRdb with only in-frame sequences that have V and J called. A share of the clones is absent; for the studies checked, an unresolved V gene accounts for under half, and the remainder has no known explanation. V and J calls and clone size are as listed in that table; D and trimming were resolved from the DNA. Present in this sample are around 460,000 clones, about 90% of which were seen just once. The top ten clones comprise roughly 0.76% of the sample.

Material for sequencing was peripheral blood. This TCR came from a man aged 18 to 30 with COVID-19, enrolled during active disease. The rearrangement joined TRBV23-1 to TRBJ1-3; the D gene assignment is ambiguous. TRBV23-1 is designated an ORF whose function remains uncertain. The nucleotide sequence is given as TGCGCCAGCAGTCATGAGGCAGCAGCTTACTCTGGAAACACCATATATTTT. This encodes CASSHEAAAYSGNTIYF.